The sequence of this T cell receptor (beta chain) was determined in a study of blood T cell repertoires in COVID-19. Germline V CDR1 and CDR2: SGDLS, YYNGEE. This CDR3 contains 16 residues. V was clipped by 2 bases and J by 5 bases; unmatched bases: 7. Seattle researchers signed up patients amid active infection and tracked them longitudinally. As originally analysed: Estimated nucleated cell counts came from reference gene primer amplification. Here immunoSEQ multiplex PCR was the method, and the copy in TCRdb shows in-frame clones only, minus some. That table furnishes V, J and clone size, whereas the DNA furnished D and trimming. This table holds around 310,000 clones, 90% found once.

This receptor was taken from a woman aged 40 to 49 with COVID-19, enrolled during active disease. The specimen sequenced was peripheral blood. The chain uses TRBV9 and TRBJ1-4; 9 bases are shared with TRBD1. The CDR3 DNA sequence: TGTGCCAGCAGCGTTCATTTCGGGACAGGGAATGAAAAACTGTTTTTT. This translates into CASSVHFGTGNEKLFF.